The clone carrying this T cell receptor beta chain was counted between two and nine times. Its target is unknown. The sample originates from a study of metastatic and nonmetastatic thyroid tumors. Study-level information: Repertoires of blood and of tissue (tumor or nodule) from malignant and benign thyroid patients were compared. Study-level results: TCR beta diversity was reportedly significantly higher in malignant thyroid tumors than benign nodules, in blood and tumor.

Authors' processing steps: It was from CDR3 differences across clinicopathological groups that a distant-metastasis classifier for papillary thyroid cancer was built. MiXCR re-clonotyped the PCR reads for TCRdb. The V and J calls were determined by TCRdb, not by the authors. The sample holds fewer than 18,000 clones; roughly a quarter are singletons and the top ten take roughly 8%. No patient had received any treatment before thyroid surgery. The germline V gene encodes CDR1 MNHNS and CDR2 SASEGT. J lost 3 bases, V lost 6 bases, and 4 bases had no gene match. This CDR3 is 14 amino acids long. The TCR was taken from a female donor with papillary thyroid cancer or a benign thyroid nodule (not recorded which). Some clones in this sample may be carry-over from other donors' samples. The sample taken for sequencing was tumor tissue. The gene calls are TRBV6-1 and TRBJ1-1; 10 bases align to TRBD1. The CDR3 loop is CASRTGQGDTEAFF. In DNA, the CDR3 is TGTGCCAGCAGGACCGGACAGGGGGACACTGAAGCTTTCTTT.